These T cell receptor beta chains were read from a single sample in a study of blood T cells in healthy people across ages. TCRdb processed the 5' RACE reads anew with MiXCR; each CDR3 protein has one entry. The sample shows around 1.5 million distinct CDR3 sequences, about 31% of them seen only once. The sample consisted of blood. These receptors were taken from a woman younger than 45 in good health. CDR3s include the opening cysteine and the closing phenylalanine or tryptophan. Fields, in order: D gene, clone size, V gene, CDR3 protein. D genes are given only for firm matches. Rows may omit the clone size; those that give it use once, few, many or a size class.

>TRBD2|-|TRBV28
CASGPVAGSYNEQFF
>TRBD2|-|TRBV3-1
CASSLGTSSPQETQYF
>TRBD1|-|TRBV12-3/TRBV12-4
CASRGDRGRADAQYF
>TRBD1|-|TRBV2
CASDQDRGFGGYTF
>TRBD2|-|TRBV3-1
CASSLQAGGKTDTQYF
>-|many|TRBV4-1
CASSQEGGYYEQYF
>TRBD1|few|TRBV20-1
CSAVQGAYEQYF
>-|few|TRBV27
CASSLKFGVYGYTF
>-|few|TRBV25-1
CASSEQGFTEAFF
>-|few|TRBV5-8
CASSLGARNYGYTF
>TRBD1|-|TRBV28
CASSSPDRGFQETQYF
>-|few|TRBV28
CASSSRVGNQPQHF
>TRBD2|-|TRBV4-1
CASSQDPGGGASPEQFF
>TRBD1|few|TRBV11-2
CASSSGTGKANYGYTF
>-|-|TRBV5-1
CASSPLGDYNEQFF
>TRBD2|-|TRBV9
CASSVEFPTSGTGKIGQFF
>-|many|TRBV27
CASSTPGRIDNEQFF
>-|-|TRBV12-3/TRBV12-4
CASSLRTYDPTGELFF
>TRBD1|-|TRBV20-1
CRAGTGAYEQYF
>TRBD2|-|TRBV24-1
CATSDLAGDEQFF